This T cell receptor (beta chain) was captured in a study of T-cell reconstitution after alpha-beta-depleted transplantation in children. The authors prepared the TCRbeta library with unique molecular identifiers. Using its own MiXCR run on the PCR reads, TCRdb lists one record per CDR3 protein. The sample includes about a million distinct CDR3 sequences, about 26% of them seen just once. This clonotype occurred a few times. Its antigen is still unknown. Germline V gene sequence: CDR1 DFQATT, CDR2 SNEGSKA (reference sequence). V was clipped by 7 bases and J by 2 bases, with 17 bases between them. The CDR3 extends over 14 amino acids. Study outcomes and limitations: Recipient T cells and thymic progenitors that survived were the source of the high TCRbeta diversity seen at day 60 in some patients. Diversity and T-cell counts at one year after transplant derived mostly from new T cells. Where alpha-beta T cells came from about two months after transplant was reportedly several hundred expanded graft clones.

The chain employs TRBV20-1 and TRBJ2-5; tentatively, D is TRBD2 (6 bases). The sequence was collected from a boy less than two years old who had a stem cell transplant for SCID, so the T cells may come from the graft donor. The material sequenced was PBMCs, mostly from graft donor cells, taken 360 days after TCRalphabeta/CD19-depleted stem cell transplant. This CDR3 reads CSVKEGLGQETQYF. DNA for the CDR3: TGCAGTGTTAAGGAGGGGTTGGGACAAGAGACCCAGTACTTC.